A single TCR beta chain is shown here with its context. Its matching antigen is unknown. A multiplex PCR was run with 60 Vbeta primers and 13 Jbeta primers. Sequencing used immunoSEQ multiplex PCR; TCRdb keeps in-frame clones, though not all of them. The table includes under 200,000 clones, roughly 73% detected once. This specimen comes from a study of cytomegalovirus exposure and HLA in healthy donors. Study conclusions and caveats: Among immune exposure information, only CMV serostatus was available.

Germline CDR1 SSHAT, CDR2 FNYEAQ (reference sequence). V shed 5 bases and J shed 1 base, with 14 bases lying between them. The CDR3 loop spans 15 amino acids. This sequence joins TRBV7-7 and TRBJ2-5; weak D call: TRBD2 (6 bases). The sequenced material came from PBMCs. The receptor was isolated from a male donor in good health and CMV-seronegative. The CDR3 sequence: CASSAGTSGQETQYF. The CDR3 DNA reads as TGTGCCAGCAGCGCCGGGACTTCGGGCCAAGAGACCCAGTACTTC.